These 24 T cell receptor beta chains were all obtained from the same sample, sequenced in a study of tumor and adjacent non-tumor tissue in lung cancer. No cell sorting was done before RNA was extracted from the tissue. Distant lung tissue was collected more than 3 cm away from the tumor edge. Three rounds of nested PCR, following a modified ARM-PCR protocol, produced the TCRbeta library. TCRdb re-analysed the multiplex PCR reads in MiXCR, keeping a single row per CDR3 protein. The sample consists of 60,000 to 80,000 distinct CDR3 sequences, nearly 70% of them appearing once. The sample taken for sequencing was distant non-tumor lung tissue. Source of these receptors: a woman aged 50 to 60 with non-small cell lung cancer.

In regard to this clonotype: An end of the junction differs from the germline gene, which may be a read error. This sequence joins TRBV20-1 and TRBJ2-7, with 8 nucleotides matching TRBD1. Looked up from germline, CDR1 is DFQATT and CDR2 is SNEGSKA (reference sequence). This CDR3 is built from 13 residues. The CDR3 sequence: CSPARTGSYELYF. The CDR3 DNA reads as TGCAGTCCTGCAAGGACAGGGAGCTACGAGCTGTACTTC.

A remark on this clonotype: A much larger clone lies one base from this, so it may be a read error. The V gene is TRBV12-3 or TRBV12-4, the J gene TRBJ1-6, with a possible D match to TRBD1 (6 bases). There are 12 residues in the CDR3. The V end was cut by 6 bases, the J end by 8 bases, with 8 bases between. As DNA, the CDR3 is TGTGCCAGCAGCCGACAGGATTCACCCCTCCACTTT. This translates into CASSRQDSPLHF.

This clonotype has only one observation. Mismatch with germline at one junction end may stem from a read error. The genes are TRBV24-1 and TRBJ1-5, with TRBD1 matching over 10 bases. The CDR3 runs 16 residues. Germline CDR1 and CDR2: KGHDR and SFDVKD. The CDR3 coding sequence is TGTGACACCAGTGACCACGGGACAGGGGATAACCAGCCCCAGCATTTT. This gives the protein CDTSDHGTGDNQPQHF.

Concerning this clonotype itself: This CDR3 fails to terminate in the conserved phenylalanine or tryptophan, so it likely reflects a read error. This CDR3 reads CASYLDRNQLQHS. The CDR3 nucleotides are TGTGCCAGCTACTTAGACCGCAATCAGCTCCAGCATTCT. The rearrangement joins TRBV11-2 to TRBJ1-5; D remains ambiguous. The CDR3 loop spans 13 amino acids. Germline V lookup: CDR1 SGHAT, CDR2 FQNNGV.

The CDR3 nucleotides are TGTGCCAGTAGCACGGGACTACAGCAAGAGACCCAGTACTTC. It encodes CASSTGLQQETQYF. The rearrangement links TRBV11-3 to TRBJ2-5; the match to TRBD2 covers 7 bases. The germline gives CDR1 SGHNT, CDR2 YENEEA. CDR3 length equals 14 residues. Germline trimming cut 9 bases from V and 2 bases from J; bases unmatched to any gene: 9.

Written as DNA, the CDR3 is TGCAGCGTTGTGGGGGACAATGCGTACACTGAGGATTTCTTT. This sequence encodes CSVVGDNAYTEDFF. This chain links TRBV29-1 with TRBJ1-1, with a tentative D call TRBD1 (6 bases). Trimming removed 4 bases at V and 13 bases at J, with 25 bases between. From germline, CDR1 is SQVTM and CDR2 ANQGSEA. The CDR3 runs to 14 residues.

Points on this clonotype: A read error may account for a junction end that differs from germline. CDR3 DNA sequence: TGTGCAAGCAGTTTTACCGGGACATACCATGGCTACACCTTC. This encodes CASSFTGTYHGYTF. The V and J genes are TRBV6-5 and TRBJ1-2, with D perhaps matching TRBD1 (6 bases). This CDR3 has 14 amino acids. Germline V lookup: CDR1 MNHEY, CDR2 SVGAGI.

A remark on this clonotype: This clone may be a read error of a much larger clone one base away. CDR3 bases: TGCAGTGCTTGTAGGTTTGGCAGGGACCAAGAGACCCAGTACTTC. Protein: CSACRFGRDQETQYF. The V and J genes are TRBV20-1 and TRBJ2-5; tentative D call: TRBD1 (5 bases). Trimming shortened V by 5 bases and J by 0 bases, and 16 bases separated the two germline ends. CDR1 is DFQATT and CDR2 is SNEGSKA in the germline V gene (reference sequence). This CDR3 comprises 15 residues.

Notes on this clonotype: This may stem from a read error, because a much larger clone lies one nucleotide away. The gene calls are TRBV10-3 and TRBJ1-4, with D uncertain. Germline V CDR1 and CDR2: ENHRY, SYGVKD. The V end was cut by 3 bases, the J end by 8 bases, with 13 bases between. The CDR3 is 14 amino acids. This chain's CDR3 is CAISDRCAAEKLFF. The CDR3 DNA reads as TGTGCCATCAGTGACAGGTGTGCTGCCGAAAAACTGTTTTTT.

V is TRBV12-3 or TRBV12-4 and J is TRBJ2-7; D is unresolved. V dropped 3 bases and J dropped 3 bases, with 9 bases sitting between them. The CDR3 totals 13 residues. For the CDR3, the DNA is TGTGCCAGCAGTTTCGGGCCTTACTACGAGCAGTACTTC. It codes for CASSFGPYYEQYF.

This clonotype was counted ten times or more. This sequence joins TRBV12-3 or TRBV12-4 and TRBJ2-2; D perhaps matches TRBD2 (6 bases). V lost 2 bases to trimming and J lost 5 bases, with 15 bases between them. This CDR3 comprises 16 residues. CDR3 bases: TGTGCCAGCAGTTTATTGGACGGGAGTGGGACCGGGGAGCTGTTTTTT. Translation gives CASSLLDGSGTGELFF.

Comments on this clonotype: The junction shows a germline mismatch at one end, possibly a read error. The chain carries TRBV11-2 and TRBJ1-1; D is undetermined. Germline V CDR1 and CDR2: SGHAT, FQNNGV. There are 14 residues in the CDR3. CDR3: CASSLRIGGTGAFF. In nucleotides, the CDR3 is TGTGCCAGCAGCCTAAGGATAGGAGGAACTGGAGCTTTCTTT.

Comment on this clonotype: At one boundary the junction diverges from the germline segment, which might be a read error. This chain links TRBV11-2 with TRBJ2-7; 7 bases are shared with TRBD2. CDR3 length: 13 amino acids. Per germline, CDR1 SGHAT and CDR2 FQNNGV. DNA for the CDR3: TGCGCCAGCAGCTTGGGGGGGAGCTACGAGCAGTACTTC. Amino acids: CASSLGGSYEQYF.

A remark on this clonotype: An end of the junction differs from the germline gene, which may be a read error. The CDR3 sequence is CVSSPRGYTDAFF. The CDR3 DNA reads as TGTGTCAGCAGCCCGAGGGGGTACACTGACGCTTTCTTT. The chain couples TRBV6-5 to TRBJ1-1; D may be TRBD1 (6 bases). CDR3 length equals 13 residues. Germline lookup yields CDR1 MNHEY and CDR2 SVGAGI.

This clonotype was counted between two and nine times. Since no conserved phenylalanine or tryptophan closes the CDR3, a read error is the likely cause. The gene calls are TRBV11-2 and TRBJ2-7, with 7 bases matching TRBD1. The germline V gene has CDR1 SGHAT and CDR2 FQNNGV. This CDR3 has 14 amino acids. After removal of 3 bases from V and 6 bases from J, the junction contained 8 bases not matched to a gene. CDR3 loop: CASSLGQFSSEQYL. The CDR3 nucleotides are TGTGCCAGCAGCTTGGGACAGTTCTCGTCCGAGCAGTACCTA.

This clonotype was seen ten or more times. The chain is built from TRBV5-6 and TRBJ2-3; TRBD1 aligns across 9 bases. Germline values: CDR1 SGHDT, CDR2 YYEEEE. The CDR3 is 17 residues long. Germline trimming cut 4 bases from V and 1 base from J; bases unmatched to any gene: 10. The CDR3: CASSRLTGGGGTDTQYF. The CDR3 region has the DNA TGTGCCAGCAGCCGTTTAACAGGGGGCGGGGGCACAGATACGCAGTATTTT.

The V gene is TRBV19, the J gene TRBJ2-1; 7 bases align to TRBD1. This CDR3 is 15 amino acids long. J was trimmed by 5 bases and V by 5 bases; bases with no gene match: 9. Germline V lookup: CDR1 LNHDA, CDR2 SQIVND (reference sequence). The CDR3 loop reads CASSFRRDRNNEQFF. Here the CDR3 DNA reads TGTGCCAGTAGTTTCCGTCGGGACAGAAACAATGAGCAGTTCTTC.

This CDR3 is CASSLELGRGTEAFF. The CDR3 region has the DNA TGCGCCAGCAGCTTGGAGCTGGGGAGGGGTACTGAAGCTTTCTTT. The V gene is TRBV5-1, the J gene TRBJ1-1; D perhaps matches TRBD1 (5 bases). CDR3 length: 15 amino acids. V was cut by 0 bases and J by 5 bases, with 14 bases left in between. Germline values: CDR1 SGHRS, CDR2 YFSETQ.

The rearrangement links TRBV28 to TRBJ2-1; 8 nucleotides line up with TRBD1. Germline V gives CDR1 MDHEN, CDR2 SYDVKM. There are 14 residues in the CDR3. V was pared by 2 bases and J by 9 bases, with 6 bases of the junction left unmatched. The CDR3 spells CASSLGQGLSEQFF. Here the CDR3 DNA reads TGTGCCAGCAGTTTAGGACAGGGATTAAGTGAGCAGTTCTTC.

In regard to this clonotype: Because the CDR3 is missing its conserved closing phenylalanine or tryptophan, this is likely a read error. V gene TRBV4-2 combines with J gene TRBJ2-5; no firm D call. The V gene lost 1 base and the J gene lost 1 base, with 7 bases spanning the gap. This CDR3 is built from 14 residues. In germline, CDR1 is LGHNA, CDR2 YNFKEQ. The CDR3 sequence: CASSQANSQETQYS. DNA for the CDR3: TGTGCCAGCAGCCAAGCAAACAGCCAAGAGACCCAGTACTCG.

To note about this clonotype: A read error may produce the germline difference seen at one junction end. The chain couples TRBV11-3 to TRBJ2-3, with D perhaps matching TRBD1 (6 bases). Germline V gives CDR1 SGHNT, CDR2 YENEEA. This CDR3 region has 13 residues. The CDR3 sequence is CARNTRGTDTQYF. Written as DNA, the CDR3 is TGTGCCAGGAACACCAGGGGTACAGATACGCAATATTTT.

This clonotype was counted at least ten times. V and J are TRBV30 and TRBJ2-7, with 7 nucleotides matching TRBD1. Germline V lookup: CDR1 GTSNPN, CDR2 SVGIG (reference sequence). J gave up 2 bases and V 4 bases, and 8 bases lay outside the gene matches. The CDR3 consists of 14 residues. DNA for the CDR3: TGTGCCTGGACTGCCGGGACAGCAACCTACGAGCAGTACTTC. This codes for CAWTAGTATYEQYF.

On this clonotype itself: The junction shows a germline mismatch at one end, possibly a read error. V and J are TRBV5-6 and TRBJ2-3; 10 bases are shared with TRBD1. Germline V gene data show CDR1 as SGHDT and CDR2 as YYEEEE. This CDR3 is 16 amino acids long. The CDR3, as DNA: TGTGCCAGCAGCCGTATACTGACAGGGGGCGTGGATACGCATTATTTT. Its translation is CASSRILTGGVDTHYF.

Remarks on this clonotype: An end of the junction does not agree with germline; a read error may underlie this. The rearrangement links TRBV11-2 to TRBJ2-7, with D possibly TRBD2 on 6 matching bases. Germline V CDR1 and CDR2: SGHAT, FQNNGV. The CDR3 runs to 17 residues. For the CDR3, the DNA is TGTGCCAGCATCTTAGCCGCGGGATGCACGGGGCCCTACAAGCAGTACTTC. It is translated as CASILAAGCTGPYKQYF.